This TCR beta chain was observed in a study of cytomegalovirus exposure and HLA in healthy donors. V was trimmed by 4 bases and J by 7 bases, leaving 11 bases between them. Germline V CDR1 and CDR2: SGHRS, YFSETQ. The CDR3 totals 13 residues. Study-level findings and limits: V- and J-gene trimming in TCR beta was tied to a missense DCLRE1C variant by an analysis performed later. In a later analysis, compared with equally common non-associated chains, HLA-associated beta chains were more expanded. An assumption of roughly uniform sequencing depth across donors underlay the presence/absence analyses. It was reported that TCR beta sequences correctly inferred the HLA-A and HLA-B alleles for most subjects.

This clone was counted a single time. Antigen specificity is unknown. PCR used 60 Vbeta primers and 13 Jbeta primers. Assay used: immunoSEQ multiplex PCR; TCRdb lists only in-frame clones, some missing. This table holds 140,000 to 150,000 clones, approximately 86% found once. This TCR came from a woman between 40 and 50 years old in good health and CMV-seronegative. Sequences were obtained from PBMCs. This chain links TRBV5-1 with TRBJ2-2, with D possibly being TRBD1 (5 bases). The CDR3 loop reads CASSIQGNGELFF. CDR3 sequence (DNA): TGCGCCAGCAGCATCCAGGGCAACGGGGAGCTGTTTTTT.